These T cell receptor beta chains were read from a single sample in a study of blood T cell repertoires in COVID-19. Clones were sequenced by immunoSEQ multiplex PCR, and TCRdb holds only the in-frame ones, with some missing. The sample contains some 120,000 clones, 90% of which appear only once. What was sequenced was peripheral blood. All receptors derive from a man aged 45 to 65 with active COVID-19. Each CDR3 is given with its conserved first and last residue. D genes are given only for firm matches. A row's size may be missing; if present it is once, few, many or a size class.

J gene	V gene	clone size	D gene	CDR3 DNA	CDR3 protein
TRBJ2-3	TRBV5-4	-	-	TGTGCCAGCAGCTGGAGGGCCAGTTTGGATACGCAGTATTTT	CASSWRASLDTQYF
TRBJ2-1	TRBV24-1	-	-	TGTGCCACCAGTGATGGGGCTTGGTACAATGAGCAGTTCTTC	CATSDGAWYNEQFF
TRBJ1-4	TRBV10-3	-	-	TGTGCCATCAGTGAGGCACCTCCCCAGGATGAAAAACTGTTTTTT	CAISEAPPQDEKLFF
TRBJ2-2	TRBV3-1/TRBV3-2	-	TRBD1	TGTGCCAGCAGCCGGGACAGGGGGATCCTTCCGAACACCGGGGAGCTGTTTTTT	CASSRDRGILPNTGELFF
TRBJ2-4	TRBV11-2	-	TRBD2	TGTGCCAGCAGCTTATGGGGCGGGAGAGGAGCCAAAAACATTCAGTACTTC	CASSLWGGRGAKNIQYF
TRBJ2-1	TRBV7-6	-	TRBD2	TGTGCCAGCAGCAAGACGGGACTAGCTGGCAATGAGCAGTTCTTC	CASSKTGLAGNEQFF
TRBJ1-5	TRBV6-6	-	TRBD1	TGTGCCAGCAGTCCGACAGGGTTGCAGCCCCAGCATTTT	CASSPTGLQPQHF
TRBJ2-3	TRBV4-1	-	TRBD2	TGCGCCAGCAGCCTACCTCCCACCGGGAGGGGAGATACGCAGTATTTT	CASSLPPTGRGDTQYF
TRBJ2-1	TRBV15	-	TRBD1	TGTGCCACCAGCAGAGGGCAGGGGGCATACAATGAGCAGTTCTTC	CATSRGQGAYNEQFF
TRBJ1-2	TRBV7-7	few	-	TGTGCCAGCCGGGCGGGAGTAGGCTATGGCTACACCTTC	CASRAGVGYGYTF
TRBJ2-1	TRBV2	-	-	TGTGCCAGCAGTGAACCCATACTAGCTCTTTCAGCTGATGAGCAGTTCTTC	CASSEPILALSADEQFF
TRBJ2-1	TRBV14	-	TRBD2	TGTGCCAGCAGCCTCCTTGGACTAGCGGGAGACAATGAGCAGTTCTTC	CASSLLGLAGDNEQFF
TRBJ2-7	TRBV3-1/TRBV3-2	-	-	TGTGCCAGCAGCCAAGGAGAGTCAAGATCCCGTGCCTCCTACGAGCAGTACTTC	CASSQGESRSRASYEQYF
TRBJ1-2	TRBV5-4	-	TRBD1	TGTGCCAGCAGCTTCCCCGGGACAGGGGTGGGCTATGGCTACACCTTC	CASSFPGTGVGYGYTF
TRBJ2-7	TRBV13	-	TRBD2	TGTGCCAGCAGCTTAAGGGGAGGGACCTACGAGCAGTACTTC	CASSLRGGTYEQYF
TRBJ1-2	TRBV30	-	-	TGTGCCTGGACCCCTAGGGGCCTGCTGCAGAATGGCTACACCTTC	CAWTPRGLLQNGYTF
TRBJ1-1	TRBV9	once	-	TGTGCCAGCAGCGTAGTAGCAGACACTGAAGCTTTCTTT	CASSVVADTEAFF
TRBJ1-2	TRBV5-1	-	-	TGCGCCAGCAGCTCATCCGGGACAAATTTATATGGCTACACCTTC	CASSSSGTNLYGYTF
TRBJ1-5	TRBV6-6	-	TRBD1	TGTGCCAGCACCTCCTCCAGGGGGTTCCAGCCCCAGCATTTT	CASTSSRGFQPQHF
TRBJ2-4	TRBV3-1/TRBV3-2	-	-	TGTGCCAGCAGCCAAGATCCCCAGGGCTTCAAAAACATTCAGTACTTC	CASSQDPQGFKNIQYF
TRBJ2-3	TRBV2	few	-	TGTGCCACAAGACAAACTTGGGGTAGCGCCCGCTGGGAGCAGTATTTT	CATRQTWGSARWEQYF
TRBJ2-1	TRBV5-6	once	TRBD2	TGTGCCAGCAGCCCTCAAAGCGGGAGGTATGAGCAGTTCTTC	CASSPQSGRYEQFF
TRBJ1-6	TRBV14	-	TRBD1	TGTGCCAGCAGCCAAAGCAGGGGGCTTTCACCCCTCCACTTT	CASSQSRGLSPLHF
TRBJ2-2	TRBV6-1	-	-	TGTGCCAGCAGTGAACGCGAGAGCCGAGGGTCCGGGGAGCTGTTTTTT	CASSERESRGSGELFF
TRBJ2-1	TRBV9	-	-	TGTGCCAGCAGCAAAGAGGTGCCTACCTACAATGAGCAGTTCTTC	CASSKEVPTYNEQFF
TRBJ1-2	TRBV6-5	-	TRBD1	TGTGCCAGCGGGTCAGGGGGTAGCTATGGCTACACCTTC	CASGSGGSYGYTF
TRBJ2-5	TRBV19	-	TRBD2	TGTGCCAGTAGGAATGCCGTTGCGGGAGAACAGACCCAGTACTTC	CASRNAVAGEQTQYF
TRBJ1-5	TRBV2	-	TRBD1	TGTGCCAGCAGTTCCGGACAGGGGAACCAGCCCCAGCATTTT	CASSSGQGNQPQHF
TRBJ2-1	TRBV7-9	-	TRBD2	TGTGCCAGCAGCTTAAACGCGGGAGTTGAAAATGAGCAGTTCTTC	CASSLNAGVENEQFF
TRBJ1-2	TRBV3-1/TRBV3-2	once	-	TGTGCCAGCATGACGGGAAGCTATGGCTACACCTTC	CASMTGSYGYTF
TRBJ2-7	TRBV4-2	-	TRBD1	TGTGCCAGCAGCCAAGGACAGGGGAGGTCCTACGAGCAGTACTTC	CASSQGQGRSYEQYF
TRBJ1-5	TRBV19	-	-	TGTGCCAGTAGTTGGCAGGGCGAAAACCAGCCCCAGCATTTT	CASSWQGENQPQHF
TRBJ2-1	TRBV3-1/TRBV3-2	-	TRBD1	TGTGCCAGCAGCTTCAACAGGGGGCATGAGCAGTTCTTC	CASSFNRGHEQFF
TRBJ1-2	TRBV10-2	-	-	TGCGCCAGCAGAAAGGGGGGGCTAGGTTATGGCTACACCTTC	CASRKGGLGYGYTF
TRBJ1-1	TRBV3-1/TRBV3-2	-	TRBD1	TGTGCCAGCAGCCGGACCTCCGGGACAGGGGAAGCTTTCTTT	CASSRTSGTGEAFF
TRBJ1-1	TRBV18	-	-	TGTGCCAGCTCACCACAGACAGGGAACACTGAAGCTTTCTTT	CASSPQTGNTEAFF
TRBJ2-7	TRBV5-4	-	TRBD1	TGTGCCAGCAGCTTGGTGGCAGGGGGCGAGCAGTACTTC	CASSLVAGGEQYF
TRBJ1-1	TRBV5-6	few	TRBD1	TGTGCCAGCAGCTACACAGGGGGGTGGACTGAAGCTTTCTTT	CASSYTGGWTEAFF
TRBJ2-5	TRBV5-4	-	TRBD1	TGTGCCAGCAGCCCTAGGACAGGGCCCCAAGAGACCCAGTACTTC	CASSPRTGPQETQYF
TRBJ2-5	TRBV29-1	-	TRBD1	TGCAGCGTTGCCGGGACAGGGGGCTATGAGGAGACCCAGTACTTC	CSVAGTGGYEETQYF
TRBJ1-2	TRBV4-2	-	-	TGTGCCAGCAGCCAATCCTTGGCGGACTATGGCTACACCTTC	CASSQSLADYGYTF
TRBJ2-1	TRBV6-1	once	-	TGTGCCAGCAGTGAATCCGGACATCTGACTGAGCAGTTCTTC	CASSESGHLTEQFF
TRBJ1-1	TRBV6-5	once	-	TGTGCCAGCAGGAGGGGACAGAACACTGAAGCTTTCTTT	CASRRGQNTEAFF
TRBJ1-2	TRBV6-2/TRBV6-3	-	TRBD1	TGTGCCAGCAGTTACGGGGACAGCCAAATCTATGGCTACACCTTC	CASSYGDSQIYGYTF
TRBJ1-1	TRBV7-9	once	TRBD1	TGTGCCAGCAGCTTGGACAGGGGAAGGGCTGAAGCTTTCTTT	CASSLDRGRAEAFF
TRBJ2-3	TRBV5-1	-	TRBD2	TGCGCAAGCAGTAGAGTAGCGGGAAGCACAGATACGCAGTATTTT	CASSRVAGSTDTQYF
TRBJ1-6	TRBV19	-	TRBD1	TGTGCCAGTAAGGGGGACAGGGGAGGATCACCCCTCCACTTT	CASKGDRGGSPLHF